This T cell receptor beta chain was captured by sequencing in a study of T cell repertoires in cytomegalovirus infection. There are a few counts of this clonotype. The antigen remains unidentified. The CDR3 has 17 amino acids. The germline CDR1 and CDR2 sequences are SEHNR and FQNEAQ (reference sequence). Trimming stripped 0 bases from V and 0 bases from J, with 14 bases between. TCRdb redid the calling of the reads with MiXCR, one entry per CDR3 protein. This table has nearly 700,000 distinct CDR3 sequences, around 31% appearing once. The sequence was collected from a human donor in good health (CMV status not recorded). Some clones in this sample may be carry-over from other donors' samples. The V call is TRBV7-9, the J call TRBJ2-5, with D perhaps TRBD1 (5 bases). The material was cultured PBMCs, obtained from culture after CMV antigen stimulation. Written as DNA, the CDR3 is TGTGCCAGCAGCTTAGCACTGGACACCTGGTACCAAGAGACCCAGTACTTC. Protein: CASSLALDTWYQETQYF.